Below, 20 T cell receptor beta chains from the same sample are listed, as sequenced in a study of T-cell reconstitution after alpha-beta-depleted transplantation in children (TCRdb year 2016). Library preparation employed PCR. Sequencing was carried out with an Illumina HiSeq 2500. TCR library preparation used molecular barcoding, with unique molecular identifiers applied to normalize quantification of the TCRbeta repertoire. The public reads were reprocessed in TCRdb via fastp at Q25 and MiXCR, keeping in-frame beta chains. Every entry covers one CDR3 protein and lists the most common genes and DNA from its rows. This sample holds about a million distinct CDR3 sequences; about 26% were observed only once. The top ten clones comprise 25% to 35% of the sample. The treatment or condition tag for this specimen amounts to: allogeneic hematopoietic cell transplantation with graft depleted of TCRalphabeta T cells and CD19 B cells.

This sample comprised PBMCs, mostly from graft donor cells, obtained 360 days after TCRalphabeta/CD19-depleted stem cell transplant. These receptors were collected from a boy under two years old who had a stem cell transplant for SCID, so the T cells may come from the graft donor.

V usage is TRBV10-3 and J usage is TRBJ2-3; D is perhaps TRBD1 or TRBD2 (5 bases each). The V end was cut by 5 bases, the J end by 9 bases, with 18 bases between. This CDR3 is 14 amino acids long. Germline CDR1 ENHRY, CDR2 SYGVKD. The CDR3 region is CAISPVGIRDTQYF. The DNA of the CDR3 is TGTGCCATCAGTCCCGTGGGAATTAGGGACACGCAGTATTTT.

As DNA, the CDR3 is TGCAGTGCTACATGGCGGGGGGGCACAGATACGCAGTATTTT. Protein product: CSATWRGGTDTQYF. V is TRBV20-1 and J is TRBJ2-3, with 8 bases aligning to TRBD2. This CDR3 has 14 residues. Germline-derived CDR1 and CDR2 are DFQATT and SNEGSKA (reference sequence). Trimming cost V 4 bases and J 1 base; bases outside gene matches: 4.

The chain uses TRBV5-1 and TRBJ1-1; 10 bases are a match to TRBD1. Germline lookup yields CDR1 SGHRS and CDR2 YFSETQ. After removal of 0 bases from V and 8 bases from J, the junction contained 4 bases not matched to a gene. The CDR3 runs 14 residues. The chain's CDR3 is CASSLVGQGEEAFF. Here the CDR3 DNA reads TGCGCCAGCAGCTTGGTTGGACAGGGGGAGGAAGCTTTCTTT.

In this sample, this clonotype turned up a few times. This chain joins TRBV20-1 and TRBJ2-3; 7 bases agree with TRBD1. Looked up from germline, CDR1 is DFQATT and CDR2 is SNEGSKA (reference sequence). V lost 6 bases to trimming and J lost 2 bases; unmatched junction nucleotides: 8. This CDR3 spans 14 amino acids. CDR3 DNA: TGCAGTGCCCAAAACGACAGGGACACAGATACGCAGTATTTT. It codes for CSAQNDRDTDTQYF.

V and J are TRBV20-1 and TRBJ1-2; D gene ambiguous. Looked up from germline, CDR1 is DFQATT and CDR2 is SNEGSKA (reference sequence). The CDR3 runs to 14 residues. V was clipped by 1 base and J by 5 bases, with 14 bases between them. The CDR3 DNA is TGCAGTGCTAGAGGAGTTCGACTGAAATATGGCTACACCTTC. Its protein product is CSARGVRLKYGYTF.

A few counts support this clonotype. V is TRBV14 and J is TRBJ1-2; the D gene is possibly TRBD1 (5 bases). CDR3 length: 17 amino acids. V gave up 4 bases and J gave up 5 bases, with 23 bases separating them. Germline V gene data show CDR1 as SGHDN and CDR2 as FVKESK. The CDR3 sequence: CASSRETGPGGIYGYTF. Written as DNA, the CDR3 is TGTGCCAGCAGCCGGGAAACTGGGCCTGGGGGGATTTATGGCTACACCTTC.

The rearrangement uses TRBV7-8 and TRBJ2-7, with 10 bases matching TRBD1. The CDR3 loop spans 14 amino acids. V lost 4 bases, J lost 7 bases, and 7 bases stayed unmatched. Germline CDR1 and CDR2: SGHVS and FQNEAQ. The CDR3 protein is CASSSGTGVLEQYF. CDR3 bases: TGTGCCAGCAGCTCCGGGACAGGGGTCTTAGAGCAGTACTTC.

This chain links TRBV20-1 with TRBJ1-1, with D possibly being TRBD1 (6 bases). Trimming cost V 4 bases and J 3 bases, with 15 bases left between them. Germline V CDR1 and CDR2: DFQATT, SNEGSKA (reference sequence). The CDR3 loop spans 14 amino acids. CDR3 protein: CSANGRGRDTEAFF. The CDR3 bases are TGCAGTGCTAATGGCAGGGGTCGGGACACTGAAGCTTTCTTT.

This chain uses TRBV7-9 with TRBJ2-2; D is ambiguous. This CDR3 comprises 14 residues. V dropped 2 bases and J dropped 4 bases, with 8 bases sitting between them. Germline CDR1 reads SEHNR; CDR2 reads FQNEAQ (reference sequence). For the CDR3, the DNA is TGTGCCAGCAGCTTAATTCAGCCCACCGGGGAGCTGTTTTTT. It encodes CASSLIQPTGELFF.

The chain uses TRBV20-1 and TRBJ1-2; 8 bases are a match to TRBD1. The V segment lost 5 bases and the J segment 2 bases; nucleotides outside the gene matches: 7. CDR1 is DFQATT and CDR2 is SNEGSKA in the germline V gene (reference sequence). The CDR3 covers 14 residues. The CDR3 sequence: CSAGGQGINYGYTF. The DNA of the CDR3 is TGCAGTGCTGGAGGACAGGGAATAAACTATGGCTACACCTTC.

For the CDR3, the DNA is TGTGCCAGCAGCTTAGTAGGGGGGGCCCGTTACGAGCAGTACTTC. Its translation is CASSLVGGARYEQYF. J is TRBJ2-7 and V is TRBV7-2, with D maybe TRBD2 (7 bases). The V and J ends lost 1 base and 4 bases respectively, with 14 bases between them. The CDR3 has 15 residues. The germline CDR1 and CDR2 sequences are SGHTA and FQGNSA.

This chain joins TRBV20-1 and TRBJ1-5, with no clear D. The germline gives CDR1 DFQATT, CDR2 SNEGSKA (reference sequence). V lost 5 bases, J lost 3 bases, and 5 bases lay in between. The CDR3 contains 11 residues. The CDR3 protein is CSASINQPQHF. Here the CDR3 DNA reads TGCAGTGCTTCAATCAATCAGCCCCAGCATTTT.

This clonotype was observed once. The chain carries TRBV20-1 and TRBJ2-1, with TRBD2 matching 10 bases. Germline CDR1 reads DFQATT; CDR2 reads SNEGSKA (reference sequence). The CDR3 length is 15 residues. J was trimmed by 4 bases and V by 6 bases; bases with no gene match: 9. The DNA for the CDR3 is TGCAGTGCCCCGAGCGGGGGGGCTGTGTACAATGAGCAGTTCTTC. Protein product: CSAPSGGAVYNEQFF.

The V gene is TRBV11-2, the J gene TRBJ2-3, with 10 bases fitting TRBD2. Per germline, CDR1 SGHAT and CDR2 FQNNGV. V was pared by 5 bases and J by 5 bases, with 7 bases of the junction left unmatched. The CDR3 has 15 residues. The CDR3 coding sequence is TGTGCCAGCAGCAAGCGGGGGGGCCCCCAAGATACGCAGTATTTT. This codes for CASSKRGGPQDTQYF.

This sequence joins TRBV5-1 and TRBJ1-1; TRBD1 might be the D (6 bases). Germline V gives CDR1 SGHRS, CDR2 YFSETQ. V lost 1 base, J lost 0 bases, and 13 bases lay in between. This CDR3 contains 16 residues. DNA of the CDR3: TGCGCCAGCAGCTTGAGGGCAGGGGACCTGAACACTGAAGCTTTCTTT. It yields the protein CASSLRAGDLNTEAFF.

The chain joins TRBV5-5 to TRBJ2-7, with D hard to call. Trimming took 2 bases from V and 2 from J, leaving 11 bases between them. Germline V lookup: CDR1 SGHKS, CDR2 YYEKEE (reference sequence). The CDR3 has 14 residues. The CDR3 nucleotides are TGTGCCAGCAGCTTTTTTACCCCGACCTACGAGCAGTACTTC. It yields the protein CASSFFTPTYEQYF.

The gene calls are TRBV13 and TRBJ1-4; TRBD1 agrees at 9 bases. Trimming cost V 2 bases and J 8 bases; bases outside gene matches: 6. Germline V gene data show CDR1 as PRHDT and CDR2 as FYEKMQ (reference sequence). The CDR3 is 15 residues long. The chain's CDR3 is CASSLTGGAEEKLFF. CDR3 nucleotide sequence: TGTGCCAGCAGCTTAACAGGGGGCGCAGAAGAAAAACTGTTTTTT.

The J gene is TRBJ1-4, the V gene TRBV20-1, with 7 nucleotides matching TRBD1. In germline, CDR1 is DFQATT, CDR2 SNEGSKA (reference sequence). This CDR3 is 16 amino acids long. The V segment lost 5 bases and the J segment 1 base; nucleotides outside the gene matches: 10. DNA for the CDR3: TGCAGTGCTCCTACAGGGGTTGGGGTAACTAATGAAAAACTGTTTTTT. Protein product: CSAPTGVGVTNEKLFF.

Ten or more counts support this clonotype. Written as DNA, the CDR3 is TGCGCCAGCAGCTTGGAGGGCTACGAGCAGTACTTC. Protein sequence: CASSLEGYEQYF. This chain joins TRBV5-1 and TRBJ2-7; D remains unclear. CDR1 SGHRS and CDR2 YFSETQ come from the germline V gene. This CDR3 spans 12 amino acids. V lost 0 bases, J lost 3 bases, and 4 bases lay in between.

J is TRBJ2-5 and V is TRBV6-5; D may be TRBD1 or TRBD2 (5 bases each). Trimming took 1 base from V and 3 from J, leaving 6 bases between them. Looked up from germline, CDR1 is MNHEY and CDR2 is SVGAGI. The CDR3 consists of 13 residues. The CDR3 is CASSYWGKETQYF. The DNA for the CDR3 is TGTGCCAGCAGTTACTGGGGGAAAGAGACCCAGTACTTC.